This T cell receptor beta chain was captured in a study of Tregs in tolerant kidney transplant recipients. Related graft donors supplied nonmyeloablative bone marrow transplants, and mixed chimerism was transient. In the case of this clone: The antigen is unknown. The CDR3 end is not reached by the read, which stops 3 residues before it; the germline J gene fills it in.

Study conclusions and caveats: Expanding Tregs on activated donor B cells appeared to best identify donor-specific TCRbeta clones. Antigen-driven expansion was suggested because donor-specific Tregs expanded more than all Tregs in tolerant patients.

Sequencing was performed with immunoSEQ multiplex PCR; in TCRdb, only in-frame clones are kept and a portion is missing. Its table records approximately 11,000 clones. Trimming cost V 5 bases and J 5 bases, with 13 bases left between them. The CDR3 consists of 14 residues. Looked up from germline, CDR1 is LNHDA and CDR2 is SQIVND (reference sequence). The clonotype was recovered from a human patient who received a combined kidney and bone marrow transplant. Some T cells may arise from the graft donor. The chain employs TRBV19 and TRBJ2-1; D is possibly TRBD1 (6 bases). Here the sequenced sample was CD8+ T cells from blood (PBMCs), taken 24 months after the transplant. The CDR3 sequence: CASSPRAGDNEQFF. Incomplete CDR3 DNA: TGTGCCAGTAGTCCCCGGGCAGGGGACAATGAG.